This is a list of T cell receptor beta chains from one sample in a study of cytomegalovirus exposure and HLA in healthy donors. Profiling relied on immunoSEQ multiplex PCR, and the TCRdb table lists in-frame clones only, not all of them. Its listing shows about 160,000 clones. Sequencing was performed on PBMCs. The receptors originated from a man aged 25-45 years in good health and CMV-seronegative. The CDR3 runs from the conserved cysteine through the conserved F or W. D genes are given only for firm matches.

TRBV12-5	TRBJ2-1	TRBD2	CASGLRVAGGRYNEQFF	TGTGCTAGTGGTTTACGGGTAGCGGGAGGTCGGTACAATGAGCAGTTCTTC
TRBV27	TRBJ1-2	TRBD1	CASSLGTGQAYGYTF	TGTGCCAGCAGTTTAGGTACCGGACAGGCCTATGGCTACACCTTC
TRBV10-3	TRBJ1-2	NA	CAISGGPSYTF	TGTGCCATCAGTGGGGGGCCCAGCTACACCTTC
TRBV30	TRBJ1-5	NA	CAWSVRGRQPQHF	TGTGCCTGGAGTGTAAGGGGCCGGCAGCCCCAGCATTTT
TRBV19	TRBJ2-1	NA	CASSIIQGNEQFF	TGTGCCAGTAGTATCATCCAGGGTAATGAGCAGTTCTTC
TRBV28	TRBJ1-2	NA	CASSFGTPNYGYTF	TGTGCCAGCAGTTTTGGGACACCGAACTATGGCTACACCTTC
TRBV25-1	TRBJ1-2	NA	CASSEYDSPAFGGYTF	TGTGCCAGCAGTGAATATGACAGTCCGGCGTTTGGTGGCTACACCTTC
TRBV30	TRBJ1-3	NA	CAWSVPDIGNTIYF	TGTGCCTGGAGTGTACCGGACATCGGAAACACCATATATTTT
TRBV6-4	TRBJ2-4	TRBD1	CASSESGQGAIGNIQYF	TGTGCCAGCAGTGAATCGGGACAGGGGGCCATAGGGAACATTCAGTACTTC
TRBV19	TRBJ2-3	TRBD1	CASSMRTGADTQYF	TGTGCCAGTAGTATGCGGACAGGGGCAGATACGCAGTATTTT
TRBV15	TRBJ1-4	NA	CATSSLVGATNEKLFF	TGTGCCACCAGCAGTCTCGTAGGAGCAACTAATGAAAAACTGTTTTTT
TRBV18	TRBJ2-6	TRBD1	CASSPRTGLSSGANVLTF	TGTGCCAGCTCACCGAGGACAGGGCTAAGCTCTGGGGCCAACGTCCTGACTTTC
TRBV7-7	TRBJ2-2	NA	CASSPYSNTGELFF	TGTGCCAGCAGCCCTTACTCGAACACCGGGGAGCTGTTTTTT
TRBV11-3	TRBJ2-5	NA	CASSSRRDETQYF	TGTGCCAGCAGCTCCCGGAGAGACGAGACCCAGTACTTC
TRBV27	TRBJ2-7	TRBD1	CASSFLSSGQSYEQYF	TGTGCCAGCAGTTTCCTGTCCTCGGGACAGAGCTACGAGCAGTACTTC
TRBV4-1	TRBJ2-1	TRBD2	CASSRTLAQLTYNEQFF	TGCGCCAGCAGCCGAACACTAGCGCAGCTAACCTACAATGAGCAGTTCTTC
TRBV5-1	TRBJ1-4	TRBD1	CASSPGQGATNEKLFF	TGCGCCAGCAGCCCCGGACAGGGGGCAACTAATGAAAAACTGTTTTTT
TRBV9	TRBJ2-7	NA	CASSVGHRASKEQYF	TGTGCCAGCAGCGTGGGGCACAGGGCATCAAAGGAGCAGTACTTC
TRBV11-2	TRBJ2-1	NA	CASRGQGKGSSYNEQFF	TGTGCCAGCAGGGGGCAGGGTAAAGGATCCTCCTACAATGAGCAGTTCTTC
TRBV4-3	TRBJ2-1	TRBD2	CASSPSGAGGFQLNNEQFF	TGCGCCAGCAGCCCGTCTGGTGCGGGAGGGTTTCAGTTGAACAATGAGCAGTTCTTC
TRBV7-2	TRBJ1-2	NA	CASSLSVRAPYGYTF	TGTGCCAGCAGCTTAAGCGTGCGGGCGCCTTATGGCTACACCTTC
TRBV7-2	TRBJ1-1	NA	CASSPSRYTEAFF	TGTGCCAGCAGCCCTAGCCGTTACACTGAAGCTTTCTTT
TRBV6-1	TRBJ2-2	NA	CASSESETGELFF	TGTGCCAGCAGTGAAAGTGAGACCGGGGAGCTGTTTTTT
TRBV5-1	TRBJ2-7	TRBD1	CASSLQPTGTGAYEQYF	TGCGCCAGCAGCTTGCAGCCCACCGGGACAGGGGCCTACGAGCAGTACTTC
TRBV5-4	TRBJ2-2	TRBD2	CASSLYRGVAGPGELFF	TGTGCCAGCAGCTTGTACCGGGGAGTAGCGGGACCCGGGGAGCTGTTTTTT
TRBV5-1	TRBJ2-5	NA	CASSLATGETQYF	TGCGCCAGCAGCCTGGCTACGGGGGAGACCCAGTACTTC
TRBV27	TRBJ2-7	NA	CASSSPLIGYEQYF	TGTGCCAGCAGTTCCCCCTTAATCGGGTACGAGCAGTACTTC
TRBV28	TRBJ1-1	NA	CASSTRATEAFF	TGTGCCAGCAGTACGAGGGCCACTGAAGCTTTCTTT
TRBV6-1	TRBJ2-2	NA	CASIMDSRYGELFF	TGTGCCAGCATTATGGACAGCAGATACGGGGAGCTGTTTTTT
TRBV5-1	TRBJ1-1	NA	CASALGDGYTEAFF	TGCGCCAGCGCATTGGGAGATGGGTACACTGAAGCTTTCTTT
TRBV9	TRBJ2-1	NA	CASSVTSRSYNEQFF	TGTGCCAGCAGCGTAACTAGCCGATCCTACAATGAGCAGTTCTTC
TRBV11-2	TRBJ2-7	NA	CASSSRREQYF	TGTGCCAGCAGCTCCCGGCGGGAGCAGTACTTC
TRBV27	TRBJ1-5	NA	CASSSPGISNQPQHF	TGTGCCAGCAGTTCCCCAGGGATTAGCAATCAGCCCCAGCATTTT
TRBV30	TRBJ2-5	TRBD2	CAWTPGLEETQYF	TGTGCCTGGACGCCAGGACTAGAAGAGACCCAGTACTTC
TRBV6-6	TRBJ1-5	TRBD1	CASSLPGQGDQPQHF	TGTGCCAGCAGTTTGCCGGGACAGGGGGATCAGCCCCAGCATTTT
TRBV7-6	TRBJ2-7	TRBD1	CASSLTGTEFYEQYF	TGTGCCAGCAGCTTAACCGGGACAGAATTCTACGAGCAGTACTTC
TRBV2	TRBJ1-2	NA	CASRVGTGYTF	TGTGCCAGCAGAGTGGGCACAGGCTACACCTTC
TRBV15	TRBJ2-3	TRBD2	CATSRDGLATDTQYF	TGTGCCACCAGCAGAGATGGACTAGCGACAGATACGCAGTATTTT
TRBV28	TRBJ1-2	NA	CASSFLRSVYGYTF	TGTGCCAGCAGTTTCCTGAGATCCGTCTATGGCTACACCTTC
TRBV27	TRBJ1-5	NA	CASSLYRGVNQPQHF	TGTGCCAGCAGTTTATACCGGGGGGTCAATCAGCCCCAGCATTTT
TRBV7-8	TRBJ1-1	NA	CASSLEDSLAAFF	TGTGCCAGCAGCTTAGAAGATAGCTTGGCGGCTTTCTTT
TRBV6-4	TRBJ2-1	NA	CASSDGTNNEQFF	TGTGCCAGCAGTGACGGGACAAACAATGAGCAGTTCTTC